The clone carrying this T cell receptor beta chain was seen at least ten times. This specimen comes from a study of human T cells and chemical hapten exposure. TCRdb fed the RACE reads into MiXCR, producing one record per CDR3 protein. This table has 87,000 or so distinct CDR3 sequences, 9.6% appearing once. The sample's time point: pre-sensitization, week 0. Treatment specified: therapeutic diphenylcyclopropenone sensitization with weekly scalp DPC. The CDR3 totals 15 residues. Per germline, CDR1 SGHVS and CDR2 FQNEAQ. V was pared by 6 bases and J by 4 bases, with 4 bases of the junction left unmatched.

This sequence was found in a woman aged 40 to 49 with alopecia areata. Some clones in this sample may be carry-over from other donors' samples. The sequencing used whole blood, collected in connection with sensitization to the hapten diphenylcyclopropenone (DPC). This rearrangement joins TRBV7-8 to TRBJ2-1; 12 positions match TRBD2. CDR3 DNA: TGTGCCAGCAGTCCTAGCGGGGGGGCTTACAATGAGCAGTTCTTC. Translating gives CASSPSGGAYNEQFF.